Listed below are T cell receptor beta chains from one sample, sequenced in a study of T cell changes during pregnancy in multiple sclerosis. The table came from immunoSEQ multiplex PCR; TCRdb's copy has only in-frame clones and leaves some out. Of 40,000 or so clones listed, roughly 90% are singletons. Here the sequenced sample was CD8+ T cells from peripheral blood mononuclear cells, taken before pregnancy. Receptors originate from a female donor with multiple sclerosis, enrolled in a pregnancy study. Each CDR3 is given with its conserved first and last residue. The D gene is left open where the match is weak. Where a row states a size, it is once, few, many or the class of an expanded clone; other rows omit it.

D: .; V: TRBV9; J: TRBJ1-1; size: .; DNA: TGTGCCAGCAGCCTTTCGGGGGGGAGCACTGAAGCTTTCTTT; CDR3: CASSLSGGSTEAFF
D: TRBD2; V: TRBV5-1; J: TRBJ2-3; size: .; DNA: TGCGCCAGCAGCGTCACCCCCGGGACTAGCGGCAGCTTTAGCACAGATACGCAGTATTTT; CDR3: CASSVTPGTSGSFSTDTQYF
D: .; V: TRBV27; J: TRBJ1-2; size: many; DNA: TGTGCCAGCAGTTTATCCCGGGGGGCGCAACACTATGGCTACACCTTC; CDR3: CASSLSRGAQHYGYTF
D: .; V: TRBV5-4; J: TRBJ2-7; size: .; DNA: TGTGCCAGCAGCATAGGGGCTGGGTACGAGCAGTACTTC; CDR3: CASSIGAGYEQYF
D: .; V: TRBV6-5; J: TRBJ1-6; size: .; DNA: TGTGCCAGCAGTCCGAGGGGGTATAATTCACCCCTCCACTTT; CDR3: CASSPRGYNSPLHF
D: .; V: TRBV7-2; J: TRBJ2-5; size: .; DNA: TGTGCCAGCAGCTTGAGTAGGGGGGGAGGGACCCAGTACTTC; CDR3: CASSLSRGGGTQYF
D: .; V: TRBV21-1; J: TRBJ2-2; size: few; DNA: TGTGCCAGCAGCAAGGGACAGGGGGTTCGCGGGGAGCTGTTTTTT; CDR3: CASSKGQGVRGELFF
D: .; V: TRBV27; J: TRBJ1-4; size: .; DNA: TGTGCCAGCAGTTTGACGGGGGGCGCAACTAATGAAAAACTGTTTTTT; CDR3: CASSLTGGATNEKLFF
D: .; V: TRBV12-2; J: TRBJ1-2; size: few; DNA: TGTGCAAGTCGCTTACGGACAGAAGGCTACACCTTC; CDR3: CASRLRTEGYTF
D: TRBD1; V: TRBV2; J: TRBJ2-7; size: .; DNA: TGTGCCAGCAGTGGATATACTCCGGGGGACAGGCTCTCCTACGAGCAGTACTTC; CDR3: CASSGYTPGDRLSYEQYF
D: TRBD2; V: TRBV9; J: TRBJ2-1; size: .; DNA: TGTGCCAGCAGCGTACGGGACGGGGGGTCGTCGCAGTTCTTC; CDR3: CASSVRDGGSSQFF
D: .; V: TRBV27; J: TRBJ1-2; size: .; DNA: TGTGCCAGCACTACAGGGAGGGCTGGCTACACCTTC; CDR3: CASTTGRAGYTF
D: TRBD1; V: TRBV6-1; J: TRBJ1-2; size: few; DNA: TGTGCCAGCAGTGAATGGGGCAGGGGGAACTATGGCTACACCTTC; CDR3: CASSEWGRGNYGYTF
D: .; V: TRBV6-5; J: TRBJ1-1; size: once; DNA: TGTGCCAGCAGTTACTCGGGGCAGGGAGAAGCTTTCTTT; CDR3: CASSYSGQGEAFF
D: TRBD2; V: TRBV14; J: TRBJ2-3; size: .; DNA: TGTGCCAGCAGCCATCAGCGGGATCCCACAGATACGCAGTATTTT; CDR3: CASSHQRDPTDTQYF
D: TRBD1; V: TRBV27; J: TRBJ1-4; size: .; DNA: TGTGCCAGCAGTCCCCGGGACAGGAGCAATGAAAAACTGTTTTTT; CDR3: CASSPRDRSNEKLFF
D: .; V: TRBV7-9; J: TRBJ2-7; size: .; DNA: TGTGCCAGCAGCTTTTACAGGGACGAGCAGTACTTC; CDR3: CASSFYRDEQYF
D: TRBD1; V: TRBV28; J: TRBJ1-3; size: .; DNA: TGTGCCAGCAGTTTAGGGCAGGGGGGAGGAAACACCATATATTTT; CDR3: CASSLGQGGGNTIYF
D: .; V: TRBV19; J: TRBJ2-3; size: .; DNA: TGTGCCAGTAGTATACAACGATTGGCGGCGGGCAGCACAGATACGCAGTATTTT; CDR3: CASSIQRLAAGSTDTQYF
D: TRBD1; V: TRBV4-1; J: TRBJ1-4; size: .; DNA: TGCGCCAGCAGCCAAAAAACAGGGGGTCGAACTAATGAAAAACTGTTTTTT; CDR3: CASSQKTGGRTNEKLFF
D: .; V: TRBV28; J: TRBJ2-3; size: .; DNA: TGTGCCAGCAGCGCTTTTATCGGCGGAGACACAGATACGCAGTATTTT; CDR3: CASSAFIGGDTDTQYF
D: .; V: TRBV5-5; J: TRBJ2-7; size: .; DNA: TGTGCCAGCAGCCCCCCGCGGGCCCGCGGGGAGCAGTACTTC; CDR3: CASSPPRARGEQYF
D: .; V: TRBV15; J: TRBJ2-7; size: .; DNA: TGTGCCACCAGCAGAGCGGCTAACAGCTACGAGCAGTACTTC; CDR3: CATSRAANSYEQYF
D: .; V: TRBV5-5; J: TRBJ2-7; size: .; DNA: TGTGCCAGCAGCTTCGGAAGCGGCTACGAGCAGTACTTC; CDR3: CASSFGSGYEQYF
D: TRBD2; V: TRBV30; J: TRBJ2-5; size: .; DNA: TGTGCCTGCTTTCTAGCGGGAGGCGGGGAGACCCAGTACTTC; CDR3: CACFLAGGGETQYF
D: TRBD1; V: TRBV18; J: TRBJ1-5; size: few; DNA: TGTGCCAGCTCATCCCGACAGGGACGGGATCAGCCCCAGCATTTT; CDR3: CASSSRQGRDQPQHF
D: TRBD2; V: TRBV7-3; J: TRBJ2-1; size: .; DNA: TGTGCCAGCAGCTCTTTAGCGGGAGGGTCCTACAATGAGCAGTTCTTC; CDR3: CASSSLAGGSYNEQFF
D: .; V: TRBV7-8; J: TRBJ2-1; size: .; DNA: TGTGCCAGCAGCTTAGCGGGGGCCGCACACAATGAGCAGTTCTTC; CDR3: CASSLAGAAHNEQFF
D: TRBD1; V: TRBV5-6; J: TRBJ2-7; size: .; DNA: TGTGCCAGCAGCTTGGGACAGGGTGTGAACGAGCAGTACTTC; CDR3: CASSLGQGVNEQYF
D: .; V: TRBV7-9; J: TRBJ2-5; size: .; DNA: TGTGCCAGCAGCTCACCGTGGGAGCCAGGAGAGACCCAGTACTTC; CDR3: CASSSPWEPGETQYF
D: TRBD1; V: TRBV13; J: TRBJ2-5; size: .; DNA: TGTGCCAGCAGCTCCCGGGACAGGGTCACCAAGACCCAGTACTTC; CDR3: CASSSRDRVTKTQYF
D: .; V: TRBV18; J: TRBJ2-5; size: .; DNA: TGTGCCAGCTCACCACCGGGACTCGGAGAGACCCAGTACTTC; CDR3: CASSPPGLGETQYF
D: TRBD1; V: TRBV19; J: TRBJ2-7; size: .; DNA: TGTGCCAGTAGTAAAACAAGGGACAGCTCCTACGAGCAGTACTTC; CDR3: CASSKTRDSSYEQYF
D: TRBD1; V: TRBV18; J: TRBJ2-5; size: .; DNA: TGTGCCAGCTCACTCGGACAGGGGGCTTTTTTGTTGGAGACCCAGTACTTC; CDR3: CASSLGQGAFLLETQYF
D: .; V: TRBV30; J: TRBJ1-1; size: .; DNA: TGTGCCTGGAGTGTACAGCCCATGAACACTGAAGCTTTCTTT; CDR3: CAWSVQPMNTEAFF
D: TRBD2; V: TRBV9; J: TRBJ2-3; size: .; DNA: TGTGCCAGCAGCGATTCGGGACTAGCGGCAGATACGCAGTATTTT; CDR3: CASSDSGLAADTQYF
D: TRBD1; V: TRBV29-1; J: TRBJ2-7; size: .; DNA: TGCAGCGTTGGGACAGGGGACTCCTACGAGCAGTACTTC; CDR3: CSVGTGDSYEQYF
D: TRBD1; V: TRBV2; J: TRBJ2-7; size: .; DNA: TGTGCCAGCAGTGAAGACAGGGGAAGTTCCTACGAGCAGTACTTC; CDR3: CASSEDRGSSYEQYF
D: .; V: TRBV5-1; J: TRBJ2-7; size: .; DNA: TGCGCCAGCAGATTATGGACAGACCTCTACGAGCAGTACTTC; CDR3: CASRLWTDLYEQYF
D: TRBD1; V: TRBV7-9; J: TRBJ1-1; size: .; DNA: TGTGCCAGCAGTCATGGACAGGGGGGCCTGAACACTGAAGCTTTCTTT; CDR3: CASSHGQGGLNTEAFF
D: .; V: TRBV27; J: TRBJ2-2; size: once; DNA: TGTGCCAGCAGTGGGGGGTACACCGGGGAGCTGTTTTTT; CDR3: CASSGGYTGELFF
D: TRBD1; V: TRBV4-1; J: TRBJ1-1; size: .; DNA: TGCGCCAGCAGCCTAGGGACAGCTGAAGCTTTCTTT; CDR3: CASSLGTAEAFF
D: TRBD1; V: TRBV6-4; J: TRBJ1-5; size: once; DNA: TGTGCCAGCAGTGACGAGACAGGGTGCAATCAGCCCCAGCATTTT; CDR3: CASSDETGCNQPQHF
D: TRBD2; V: TRBV7-9; J: TRBJ2-7; size: .; DNA: TGTGCCAGCAGCTTAAATAGCGGGAGGAACGAGCAGTACTTC; CDR3: CASSLNSGRNEQYF
D: TRBD1; V: TRBV27; J: TRBJ2-1; size: .; DNA: TGTGCCAGCAGCCGAGGGACAGGGCGCCACAATGAGCAGTTCTTC; CDR3: CASSRGTGRHNEQFF
D: TRBD2; V: TRBV28; J: TRBJ2-1; size: .; DNA: TGTGCCAGCAGCCCGAAAGGGACTAGAGCTCTCAATGAGCAGTTCTTC; CDR3: CASSPKGTRALNEQFF
D: .; V: TRBV5-4; J: TRBJ1-2; size: .; DNA: TGTGCCAGCAGCCCAAGAGGCTATGGCTACACCTTC; CDR3: CASSPRGYGYTF
D: .; V: TRBV6-1; J: TRBJ2-5; size: once; DNA: TGTGCCAGCAGTGAATGGCAGGGGACACAAGAGACCCAGTACTTC; CDR3: CASSEWQGTQETQYF
D: TRBD1; V: TRBV9; J: TRBJ1-2; size: .; DNA: TGTGCCAGCTCGGACAGGGCGGATGGCTACACCTTC; CDR3: CASSDRADGYTF
D: .; V: TRBV29-1; J: TRBJ1-1; size: .; DNA: TGCAGCGGATCCCCGACAGCCTTGAACACTGAAGCTTTCTTT; CDR3: CSGSPTALNTEAFF
D: .; V: TRBV29-1; J: TRBJ2-7; size: .; DNA: TGCAGCGTTGAAGATCGTGGACAATCCTACGAGCAGTACTTC; CDR3: CSVEDRGQSYEQYF
D: .; V: TRBV5-1; J: TRBJ2-7; size: .; DNA: TGCGCCAGCAGCCCCGTGGCAGGGTATTCCTACGAGCAGTACTTC; CDR3: CASSPVAGYSYEQYF
D: TRBD1; V: TRBV27; J: TRBJ2-2; size: .; DNA: TGTGCCAGCAGTGTAAGACAGGGATTGGCCGGGGAGCTGTTTTTT; CDR3: CASSVRQGLAGELFF